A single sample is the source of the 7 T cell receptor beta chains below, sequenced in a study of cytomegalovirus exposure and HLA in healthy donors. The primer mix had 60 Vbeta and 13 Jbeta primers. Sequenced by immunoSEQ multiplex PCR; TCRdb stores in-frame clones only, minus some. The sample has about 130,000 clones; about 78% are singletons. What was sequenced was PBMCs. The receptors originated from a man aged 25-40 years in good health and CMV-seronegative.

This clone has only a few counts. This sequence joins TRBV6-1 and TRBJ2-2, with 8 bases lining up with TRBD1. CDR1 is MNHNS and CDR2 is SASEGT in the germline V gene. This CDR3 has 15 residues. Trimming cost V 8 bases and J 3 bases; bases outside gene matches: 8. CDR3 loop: CASHPGQAHTGELFF. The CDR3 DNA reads TGTGCCAGCCATCCGGGACAGGCGCACACCGGGGAGCTGTTTTTT.

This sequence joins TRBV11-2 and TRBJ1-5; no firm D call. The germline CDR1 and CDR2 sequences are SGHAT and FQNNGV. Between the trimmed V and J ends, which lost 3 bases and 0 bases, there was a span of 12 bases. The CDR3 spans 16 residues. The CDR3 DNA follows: TGTGCCAGCAGCTTGGTAGGCAGACATAGCAATCAGCCCCAGCATTTT. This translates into CASSLVGRHSNQPQHF.

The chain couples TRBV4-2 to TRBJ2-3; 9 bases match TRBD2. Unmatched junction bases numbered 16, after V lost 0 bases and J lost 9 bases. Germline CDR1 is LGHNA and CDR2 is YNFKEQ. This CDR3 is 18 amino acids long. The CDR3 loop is CASSQDGRRRGGLQTQYF. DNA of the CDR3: TGTGCCAGCAGCCAAGATGGAAGGAGGCGGGGGGGCCTCCAAACGCAGTATTTT.

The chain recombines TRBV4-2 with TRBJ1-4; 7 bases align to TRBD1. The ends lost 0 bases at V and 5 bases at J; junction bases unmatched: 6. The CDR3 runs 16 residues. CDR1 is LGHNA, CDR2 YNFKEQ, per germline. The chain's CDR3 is CASSQEGEQGNEKLFF. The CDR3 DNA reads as TGTGCCAGCAGCCAAGAAGGGGAACAGGGGAATGAAAAACTGTTTTTT.

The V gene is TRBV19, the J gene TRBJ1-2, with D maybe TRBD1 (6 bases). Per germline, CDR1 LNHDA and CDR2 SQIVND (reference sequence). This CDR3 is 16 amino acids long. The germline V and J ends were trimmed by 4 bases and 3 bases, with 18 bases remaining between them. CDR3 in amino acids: CASSRIQGSGDYGYTF. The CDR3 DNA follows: TGTGCCAGTAGTAGAATACAGGGATCCGGGGACTATGGCTACACCTTC.

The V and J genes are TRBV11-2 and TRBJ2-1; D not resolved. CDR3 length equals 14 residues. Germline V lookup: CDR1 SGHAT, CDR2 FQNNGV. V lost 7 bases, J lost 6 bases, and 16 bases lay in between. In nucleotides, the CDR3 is TGTGCCAGCAATGGCCGCCGCGACATCAATGAGCAGTTCTTC. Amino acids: CASNGRRDINEQFF.

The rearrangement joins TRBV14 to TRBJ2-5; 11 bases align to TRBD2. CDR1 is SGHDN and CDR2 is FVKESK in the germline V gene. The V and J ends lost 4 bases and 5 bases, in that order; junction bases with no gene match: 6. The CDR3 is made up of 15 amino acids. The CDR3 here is CASSLSGGAGETQYF. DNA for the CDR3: TGTGCCAGCAGCCTTAGCGGGGGGGCCGGTGAGACCCAGTACTTC.